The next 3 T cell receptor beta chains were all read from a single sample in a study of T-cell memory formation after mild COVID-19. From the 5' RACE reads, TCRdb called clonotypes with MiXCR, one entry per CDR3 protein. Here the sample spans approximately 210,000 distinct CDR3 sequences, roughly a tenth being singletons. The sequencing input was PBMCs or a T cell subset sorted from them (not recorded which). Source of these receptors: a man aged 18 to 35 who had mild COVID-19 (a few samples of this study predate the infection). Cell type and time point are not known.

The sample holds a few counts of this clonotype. As DNA, the CDR3 is TGCAGTGCTAGAGATCCGCGGGGGGCGCCTGGATCCAGCTCCTACAATGAGCAGTTCTTC. Translation gives CSARDPRGAPGSSSYNEQFF. The chain links TRBV20-1 to TRBJ2-1; 8 bases align to TRBD2. The CDR3 is 20 amino acids. Germline V CDR1 and CDR2: DFQATT, SNEGSKA (reference sequence). Unmatched junction bases numbered 16, after V lost 0 bases and J lost 0 bases.

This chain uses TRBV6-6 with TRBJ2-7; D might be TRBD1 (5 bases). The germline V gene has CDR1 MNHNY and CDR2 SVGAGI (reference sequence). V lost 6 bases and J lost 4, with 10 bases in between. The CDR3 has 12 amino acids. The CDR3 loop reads CASRDIPYEQYF. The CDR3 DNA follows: TGTGCCAGCAGGGACATACCTTACGAGCAGTACTTC.

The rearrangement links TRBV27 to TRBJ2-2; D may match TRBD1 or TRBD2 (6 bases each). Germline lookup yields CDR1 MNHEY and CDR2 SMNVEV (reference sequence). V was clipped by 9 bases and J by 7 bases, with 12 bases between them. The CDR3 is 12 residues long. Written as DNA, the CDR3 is TGTGCCAGGATAGGAGGGGGCGGGGAGCTGTTTTTT. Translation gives CARIGGGGELFF.